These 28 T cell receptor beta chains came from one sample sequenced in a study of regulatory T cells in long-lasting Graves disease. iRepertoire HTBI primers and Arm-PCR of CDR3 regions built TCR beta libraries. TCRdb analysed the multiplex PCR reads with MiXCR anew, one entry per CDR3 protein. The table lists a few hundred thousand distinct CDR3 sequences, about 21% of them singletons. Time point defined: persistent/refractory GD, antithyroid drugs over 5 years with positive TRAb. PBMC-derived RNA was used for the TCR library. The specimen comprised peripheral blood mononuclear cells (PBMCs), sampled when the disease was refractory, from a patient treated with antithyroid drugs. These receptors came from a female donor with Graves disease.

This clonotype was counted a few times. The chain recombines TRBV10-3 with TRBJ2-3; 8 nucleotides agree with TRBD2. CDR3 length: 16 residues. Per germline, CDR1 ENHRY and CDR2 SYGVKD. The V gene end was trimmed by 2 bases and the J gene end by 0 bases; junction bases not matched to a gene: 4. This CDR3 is CAISETSGSSTDTQYF. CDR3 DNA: TGTGCCATCAGTGAGACTAGCGGTTCTAGCACAGATACGCAGTATTTT.

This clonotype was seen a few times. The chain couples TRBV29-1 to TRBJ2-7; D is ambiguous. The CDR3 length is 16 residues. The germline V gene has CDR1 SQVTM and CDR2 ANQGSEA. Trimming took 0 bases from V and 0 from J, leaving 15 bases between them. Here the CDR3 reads CSVEDTTSSSSYEQYF. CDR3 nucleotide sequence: TGCAGCGTTGAAGACACCACCTCTAGTAGCTCCTACGAGCAGTACTTC.

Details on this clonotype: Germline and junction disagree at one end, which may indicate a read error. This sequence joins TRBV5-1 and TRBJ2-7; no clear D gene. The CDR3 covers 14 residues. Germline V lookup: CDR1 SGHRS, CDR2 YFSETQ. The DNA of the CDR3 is TGCGCCAGCAGCTTCGACGCCAGCTCCTGCGAGCAGTACTTC. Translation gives CASSFDASSCEQYF.

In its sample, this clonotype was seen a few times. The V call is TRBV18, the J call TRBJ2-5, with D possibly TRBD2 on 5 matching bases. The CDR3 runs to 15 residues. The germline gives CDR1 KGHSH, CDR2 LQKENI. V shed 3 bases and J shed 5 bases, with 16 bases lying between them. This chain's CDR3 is CASSPTTAGAETQYF. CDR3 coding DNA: TGTGCCAGCTCACCCACCACGGCGGGCGCGGAGACCCAGTACTTC.

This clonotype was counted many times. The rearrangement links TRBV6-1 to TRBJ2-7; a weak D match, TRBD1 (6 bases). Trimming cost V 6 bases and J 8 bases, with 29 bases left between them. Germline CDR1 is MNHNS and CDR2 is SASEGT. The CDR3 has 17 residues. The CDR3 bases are TGTGCCAGCAGCAGCCCCACCAGACTCCGGGACATCGTCAAGCAGTACTTC. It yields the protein CASSSPTRLRDIVKQYF.

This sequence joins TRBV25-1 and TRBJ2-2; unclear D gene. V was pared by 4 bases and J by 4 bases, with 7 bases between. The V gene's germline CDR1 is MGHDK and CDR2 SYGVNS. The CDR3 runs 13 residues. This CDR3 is CASSARSTGELFF. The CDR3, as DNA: TGTGCCAGCAGTGCCAGGAGCACCGGGGAGCTGTTTTTT.

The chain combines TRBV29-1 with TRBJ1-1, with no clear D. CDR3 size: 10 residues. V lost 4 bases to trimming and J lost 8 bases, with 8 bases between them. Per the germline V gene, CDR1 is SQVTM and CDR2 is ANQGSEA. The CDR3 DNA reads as TGCAGCGTTGGACGGCTCGAAGCTTTCTTT. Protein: CSVGRLEAFF.

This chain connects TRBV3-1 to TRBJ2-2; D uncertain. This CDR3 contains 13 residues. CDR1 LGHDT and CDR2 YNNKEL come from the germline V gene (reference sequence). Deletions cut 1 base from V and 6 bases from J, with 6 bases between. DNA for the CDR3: TGTGCCAGCAGCCAAGGGTGGCCCGGGGAGCTGTTTTTT. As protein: CASSQGWPGELFF.

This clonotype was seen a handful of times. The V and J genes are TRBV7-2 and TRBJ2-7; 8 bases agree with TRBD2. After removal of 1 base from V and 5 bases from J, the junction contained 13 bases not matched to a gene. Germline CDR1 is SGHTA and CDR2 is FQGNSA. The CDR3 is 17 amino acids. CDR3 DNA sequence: TGTGCCAGCAGCTTAGGGATTAGGAGCGGGAGAAACAACGAGCAGTACTTC. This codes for CASSLGIRSGRNNEQYF.

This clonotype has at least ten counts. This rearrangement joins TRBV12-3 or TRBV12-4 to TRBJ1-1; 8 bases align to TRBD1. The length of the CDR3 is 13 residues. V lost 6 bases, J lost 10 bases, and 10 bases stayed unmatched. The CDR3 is CASRSGGDDLAFF. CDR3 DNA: TGTGCCAGCAGATCAGGGGGCGACGATTTAGCTTTCTTT.

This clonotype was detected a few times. CDR3 sequence: CASSVRTQGFDGYTF. CDR3 DNA: TGTGCCAGCAGCGTTCGCACACAGGGATTTGATGGCTACACCTTC. The chain employs TRBV9 and TRBJ1-2, with D possibly matching TRBD1 (6 bases). The germline V and J ends were trimmed by 2 bases and 6 bases, with 17 bases remaining between them. Germline V gene data show CDR1 as SGDLS and CDR2 as YYNGEE. This CDR3 comprises 15 residues. Full variable domain (remainder filled in from reference TRBV9 and TRBJ1-2): DSGVTQTPKHLITATGQRVTLRCSPRSGDLSVYWYQQSLDQGLQFLIQYYNGEERAKGNILERFSAQQFPDLHSELNLSSLELGDSALYFCASSVRTQGFDGYTFGSGTRLTVV.

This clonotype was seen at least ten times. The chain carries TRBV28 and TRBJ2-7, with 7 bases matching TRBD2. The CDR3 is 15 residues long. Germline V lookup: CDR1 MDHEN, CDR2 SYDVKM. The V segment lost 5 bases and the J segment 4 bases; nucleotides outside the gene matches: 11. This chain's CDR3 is CASSPGGKRDYEQYF. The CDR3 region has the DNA TGTGCCAGCAGTCCGGGGGGTAAGAGGGATTACGAGCAGTACTTC.

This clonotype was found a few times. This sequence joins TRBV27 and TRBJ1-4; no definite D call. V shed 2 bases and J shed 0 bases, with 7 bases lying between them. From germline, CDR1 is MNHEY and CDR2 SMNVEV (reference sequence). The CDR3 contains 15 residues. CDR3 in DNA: TGTGCCAGCAGTTTAGGCGCGGCAACTAATGAAAAACTGTTTTTT. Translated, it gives CASSLGAATNEKLFF. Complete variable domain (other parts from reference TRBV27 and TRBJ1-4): EAQVTQNPRYLITVTGKKLTVTCSQNMNHEYMSWYRQDPGLGLRQIYYSMNVEVTDKGDVPEGYKVSRKEKRNFPLILESPSPNQTSLYFCASSLGAATNEKLFFGSGTQLSVL.

The CDR3 region has the DNA TGTGCCAGCAGGGGGAAGGGTAATGAGCAGTTCTTC. Protein product: CASRGKGNEQFF. V is TRBV6-2 or TRBV6-3 and J is TRBJ2-1; D uncertain. V was pared by 6 bases and J by 7 bases, with 10 bases between. The CDR3 runs 12 residues. Germline V gene sequence: CDR1 MNHEY, CDR2 SVGEGT.

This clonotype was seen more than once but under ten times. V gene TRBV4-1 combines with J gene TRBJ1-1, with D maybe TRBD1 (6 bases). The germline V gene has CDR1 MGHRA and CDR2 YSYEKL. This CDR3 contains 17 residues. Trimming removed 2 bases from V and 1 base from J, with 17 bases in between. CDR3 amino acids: CASSQLWTVRGNTEAFF. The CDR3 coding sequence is TGCGCCAGCAGCCAACTTTGGACAGTCAGGGGGAACACTGAAGCTTTCTTT.

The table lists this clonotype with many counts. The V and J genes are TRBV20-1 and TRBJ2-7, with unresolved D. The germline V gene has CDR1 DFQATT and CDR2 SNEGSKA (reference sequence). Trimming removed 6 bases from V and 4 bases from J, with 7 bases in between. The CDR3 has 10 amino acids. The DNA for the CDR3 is TGCAGTGCGGTGGGTTACGAGCAGTACTTC. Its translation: CSAVGYEQYF.

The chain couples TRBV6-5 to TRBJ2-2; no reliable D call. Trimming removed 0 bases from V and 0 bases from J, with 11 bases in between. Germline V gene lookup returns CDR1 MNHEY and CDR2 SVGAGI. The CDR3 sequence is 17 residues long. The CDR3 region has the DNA TGTGCCAGCAGTTACTCGAGTTCCCTAGCGAACACCGGGGAGCTGTTTTTT. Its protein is CASSYSSSLANTGELFF.

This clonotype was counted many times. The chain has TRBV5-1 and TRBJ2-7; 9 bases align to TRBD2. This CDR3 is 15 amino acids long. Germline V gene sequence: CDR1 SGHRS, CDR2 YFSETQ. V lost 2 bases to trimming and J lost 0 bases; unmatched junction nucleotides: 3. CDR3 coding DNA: TGCGCCAGCAGCTTCGGACTAGCGAACTCCTACGAGCAGTACTTC. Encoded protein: CASSFGLANSYEQYF.

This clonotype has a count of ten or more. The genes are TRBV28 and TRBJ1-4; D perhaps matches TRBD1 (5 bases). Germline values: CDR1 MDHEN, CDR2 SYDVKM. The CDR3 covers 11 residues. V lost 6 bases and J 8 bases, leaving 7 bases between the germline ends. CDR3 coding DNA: TGTGCCAGCAGACGGGGGGAAAAACTGTTTTTT. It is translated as CASRRGEKLFF.

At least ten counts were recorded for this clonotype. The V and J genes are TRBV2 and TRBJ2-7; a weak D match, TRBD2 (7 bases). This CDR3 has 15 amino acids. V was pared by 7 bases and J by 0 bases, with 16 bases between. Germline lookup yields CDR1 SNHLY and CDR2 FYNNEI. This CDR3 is CASKGGVTISYEQYF. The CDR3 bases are TGTGCCAGCAAGGGGGGGGTCACGATCTCCTACGAGCAGTACTTC.

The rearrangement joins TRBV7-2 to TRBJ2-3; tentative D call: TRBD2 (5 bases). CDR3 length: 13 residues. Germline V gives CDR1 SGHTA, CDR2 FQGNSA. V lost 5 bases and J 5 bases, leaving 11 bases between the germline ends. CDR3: CASSLRRLDTQYF. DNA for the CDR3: TGTGCCAGCAGCCTCCGGAGGTTAGATACGCAGTATTTT.

As DNA, the CDR3 is TGCAGCCCGGAAGCCGGCGGGAACTCGGAGACCCAGTACTTC. Its translation is CSPEAGGNSETQYF. V is TRBV20-1 and J is TRBJ2-5, with D perhaps TRBD2 (6 bases). Germline V lookup: CDR1 DFQATT, CDR2 SNEGSKA (reference sequence). CDR3 length: 14 residues.

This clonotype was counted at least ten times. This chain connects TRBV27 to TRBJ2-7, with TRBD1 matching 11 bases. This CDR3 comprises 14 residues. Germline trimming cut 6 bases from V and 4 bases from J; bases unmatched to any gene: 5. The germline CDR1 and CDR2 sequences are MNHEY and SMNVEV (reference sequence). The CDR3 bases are TGTGCCAGCAGGTTGGGGACAGGGGGGTACGAGCAGTACTTC. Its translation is CASRLGTGGYEQYF.

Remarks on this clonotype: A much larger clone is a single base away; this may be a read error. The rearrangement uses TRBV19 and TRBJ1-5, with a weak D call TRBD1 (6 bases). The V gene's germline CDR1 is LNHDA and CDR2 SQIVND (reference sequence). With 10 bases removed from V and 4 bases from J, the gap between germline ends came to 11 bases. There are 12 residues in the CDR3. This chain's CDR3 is CAIQGTNQPQHF. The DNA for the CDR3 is TGTGCCATCCAGGGGACTAATCAGCCCCAGCATTTT. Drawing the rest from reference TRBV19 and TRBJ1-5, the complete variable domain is DGGITQSPKYLFRKEGQNVTLSCEQNLNHDAMYWYRQDPGQGLRLIYYSQIVNDFQKGDIAEGYSVSREKKESFPLTVTSAQKNPTAFYLCAIQGTNQPQHFGDGTRLSIL.

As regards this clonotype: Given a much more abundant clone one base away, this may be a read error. CDR3 sequence (DNA): TGTGCCAGCAGTTTCCTAGACAGGCTAGGCGAAAAACTGCTTTTT. As protein: CASSFLDRLGEKLLF. The chain couples TRBV28 to TRBJ1-4; the D gene is possibly TRBD1 (6 bases). Germline-derived CDR1 and CDR2 are MDHEN and SYDVKM. CDR3 length: 15 amino acids. Full variable domain (rest looked up from reference TRBV28 and TRBJ1-4): DVKVTQSSRYLVKRTGEKVFLECVQDMDHENMFWYRQDPGLGLRLIYFSYDVKMKEKGDIPEGYSVSREKKERFSLILESASTNQTSMYLCASSFLDRLGEKLLFGSGTQLSVL.

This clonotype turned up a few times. The CDR3 nucleotides read TGTGCCAGCAGTGGAGAGGGGAAGACAGATACGCAGTATTTT. Residues: CASSGEGKTDTQYF. V gene TRBV2 combines with J gene TRBJ2-3, with D possibly called TRBD1 or TRBD2 (5 bases each). The CDR3 totals 14 residues. Per germline, CDR1 SNHLY and CDR2 FYNNEI. Trimming pared 4 bases from V and 3 bases from J, leaving 11 bases between.

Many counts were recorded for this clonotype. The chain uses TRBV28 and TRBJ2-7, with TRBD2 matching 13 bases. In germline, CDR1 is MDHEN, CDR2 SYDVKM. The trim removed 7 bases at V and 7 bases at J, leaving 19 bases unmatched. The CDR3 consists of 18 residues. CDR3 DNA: TGTGCCAGCACTCCGATTAGGAAACTAGCGGGAGGGCCAGGGGAGCAGTACTTC. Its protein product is CASTPIRKLAGGPGEQYF.

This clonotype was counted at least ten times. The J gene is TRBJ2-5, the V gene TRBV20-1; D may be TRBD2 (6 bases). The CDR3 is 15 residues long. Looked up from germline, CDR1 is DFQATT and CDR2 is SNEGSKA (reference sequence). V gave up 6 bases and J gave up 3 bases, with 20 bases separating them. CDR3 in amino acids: CSADPSGLEEETQYF. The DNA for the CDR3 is TGCAGTGCCGATCCGTCGGGACTCGAGGAAGAGACCCAGTACTTC.